The 20 T cell receptor delta chains below all came from one sample that was sequenced in a study of gamma-delta chains in newborns, infants, children. TCRdb repeated clone calling on the reads with CATT. This table has several thousand delta-chain clones, more than 2% appearing once. The sequenced sample consisted of blood. The receptors derive from a child who was a newborn, infant or young child, either healthy, febrile or measles-vaccinated (not recorded which).

With respect to this clone: The TCRdb protein, from a much larger clone, departs from this DNA's translation at residue 12, likely by read error; the protein shown derives from the DNA. In nucleotides, the CDR3 is TGTGCCTGTGACTCCCTTGTACTGGGGGACACCAATAAACTCATCTTT. This sequence encodes CACDSLVLGDTNKLIF. This chain uses TRDV2 with TRDJ1; 9 nucleotides match TRDD3. This CDR3 spans 16 amino acids. The germline gives CDR1 GEAIGNYY, CDR2 EKD.

This clone is large by share. The same CDR3 also results from other DNA sequences found in this sample. The chain employs TRDV2 and TRDJ3, with 11 bases fitting TRDD3. The ends lost 0 bases at V and 0 bases at J; junction bases unmatched: 3. The CDR3 totals 19 residues. The germline V gene encodes CDR1 GEAIGNYY and CDR2 EKD. CDR3 coding DNA: TGTGCCTGTGACACCCTGGGGGATACCAGCTCCTGGGACACCCGACAGATGTTTTTC. This sequence encodes CACDTLGDTSSWDTRQMFF.

By sample fraction, this clone is medium-sized. This likely reflects a read error, since a far larger clone is one base away. The chain links TRDV2 to TRDJ3, with 11 bases lining up with TRDD3. With 3 bases clipped from V and 2 bases from J, the junction kept 5 bases outside the gene matches. Germline lookup yields CDR1 GEAIGNYY and CDR2 EKD. This CDR3 is 18 amino acids long. Written as DNA, the CDR3 is TGTGCCTGTGACGCCGTACTGGGGGATACCTGGGACACCCGACAGATGTTTTTC. It is translated as CACDAVLGDTWDTRQMFF.

This clone came up a few times. The TCRdb protein comes from a much larger clone and disagrees with this DNA's translation at residue 7, likely due to a read error; the protein given here is derived from the DNA. The rearrangement uses TRDV2 and TRDJ1, with D maybe TRDD3 (5 bases). The CDR3 sequence is 13 residues long. With 6 bases removed from V and 4 bases from J, the gap between germline ends came to 14 bases. Looked up from germline, CDR1 is GEAIGNYY and CDR2 is EKD. The CDR3 loop is CACQYWRIDKLIF. DNA for the CDR3: TGTGCCTGTCAGTACTGGAGGATCGATAAACTCATCTTT.

This clone was seen more than once but under ten times. The amino acid sequence in TCRdb belongs to a much larger clone and departs from this DNA's translation at residue 11, likely a sequencing read error; the sequence shown is translated from the DNA. The identical CDR3 is also encoded by other nucleotide sequences in the sample. The chain links TRDV2 to TRDJ3; 9 nucleotides line up with TRDD3. The CDR3 is 18 amino acids. CDR1 is GEAIGNYY and CDR2 is EKD in the germline V gene. Here the CDR3 DNA reads TGTGCCTGTGACACCGTGGGGGATAGCTCCCGGGACACCCGACAGATGTTTTTC. Protein product: CACDTVGDSSRDTRQMFF.

The table lists this clone with a few counts. The junction differs from germline at one of its ends, possibly a read error. The V call is TRDV2, the J call TRDJ3; no clear D gene. CDR1 and CDR2 from the germline V gene are GEAIGNYY and EKD. The CDR3 is 13 amino acids. CDR3 region: CACDTRDTRQVFF. CDR3 coding DNA: TGTGCCTGTGACACCCGGGACACCCGACAGGTGTTTTTC.

This clone qualifies as medium-sized. The sample contains more than one DNA sequence encoding this CDR3. V gene TRDV2 combines with J gene TRDJ3, with D possibly matching TRDD3 (6 bases). CDR1 GEAIGNYY and CDR2 EKD come from the germline V gene. The ends were cut back, 0 bases at V and 0 bases at J, with 11 bases in the middle. CDR3 length equals 18 residues. CDR3 amino acids: CACDTWGSSSWDTRQMFF. The CDR3 nucleotides are TGTGCCTGTGACACCTGGGGGTCCAGCTCCTGGGACACCCGACAGATGTTTTTC.

To note about this clone: A read error is likely here: a far larger clone is one base away. Other DNA sequences in the sample encode the same CDR3. The V gene is TRDV2, the J gene TRDJ3, with 8 positions matching TRDD3. Germline CDR1 reads GEAIGNYY; CDR2 reads EKD. V was pared by 2 bases and J by 0 bases, with 5 bases of the junction left unmatched. The CDR3 runs 18 residues. CDR3 loop: CACDSTGGYSWDTRQMFF. The DNA for the CDR3 is TGTGCCTGTGACAGTACCGGGGGATACTCCTGGGACACCCGACAGATGTTTTTC.

Points on this clone: A much larger clonotype is one base distant, so this may be a read error. The same CDR3 arises from other DNA sequences in this sample as well. The chain has TRDV2 and TRDJ2, with 8 bases matching TRDD3. Germline V CDR1 and CDR2: GEAIGNYY, EKD. The junction had 5 bases not matched to a gene; V was cut back by 0 bases and J by 3 bases. The CDR3 is made up of 16 amino acids. Written as DNA, the CDR3 is TGTGCCTGTGACACCCTTGGGGATACCCTGACAGCACAACTCTTCTTT. Translated, it gives CACDTLGDTLTAQLFF.

There are a few counts of this clone. With only one base between it and a far larger clone, this is likely a read error. In the same sample, other DNA sequences code for this CDR3. The chain carries TRDV2 and TRDJ3; 12 bases line up with TRDD3. Germline V CDR1 and CDR2: GEAIGNYY, EKD. CDR3 length equals 19 residues. The DNA of the CDR3 is TGTGCCTGTGACACCCTACTGGGGGATACCTCCTGGGACACTCGACAGATGTTTTTC. Amino acids: CACDTLLGDTSWDTRQMFF.

This clone has just a few counts. A much larger clone lies one base from this, so it may be a read error. Other nucleotide sequences from this sample produce the same CDR3. This rearrangement joins TRDV1 to TRDJ2; 12 nucleotides align to TRDD3. The CDR3 length is 21 residues. V lost 3 bases and J lost 4; bases outside the gene matches: 18. Per the germline V gene, CDR1 is TSWWSYY and CDR2 is QGS. The CDR3 DNA sequence: TGTGCTCTTGGGGAGAAAGTCCCTCCCTTTGGACTGGGGGATACGACAGCACAACTCTTCTTT. It is translated as CALGEKVPPFGLGDTTAQLFF.

Note on this clone: This may stem from a read error, because a much larger clone lies one nucleotide away. The same CDR3 arises from other DNA sequences in this sample as well. The chain couples TRDV2 to TRDJ3, with TRDD3 identical over 13 bases. Losses at the gene ends were 3 bases for V and 2 bases for J; bases not matched to a gene: 9. The V gene's germline CDR1 is GEAIGNYY and CDR2 EKD. The CDR3 sequence is 20 residues long. Here the CDR3 reads CACDPLLGDTITWDTRQMFF. Written as DNA, the CDR3 is TGTGCCTGTGACCCACTACTGGGGGATACGATTACCTGGGACACCCGACAGATGTTTTTC.

Of note for this clone: The amino acid sequence in TCRdb belongs to a much larger clone and departs from this DNA's translation at residue 14, likely a sequencing read error; the sequence shown is translated from the DNA. The chain has TRDV2 and TRDJ2, with TRDD3 identical over 11 bases. CDR3 length: 17 residues. Germline loops: CDR1 GEAIGNYY, CDR2 EKD. The CDR3 bases are TGTGCCTGTGACATACTGGGGGATATCAGGGGGACAGCACGACTCTTCTTT. Encoded protein: CACDILGDIRGTARLFF.

This clone showed up just a few times. With a much larger clone just one base away, this may be a read error. This chain joins TRDV2 and TRDJ3; TRDD3 agrees at 7 bases. The CDR3 is made up of 20 amino acids. Unmatched junction bases numbered 12, after V lost 0 bases and J lost 2 bases. Germline V CDR1 and CDR2: GEAIGNYY, EKD. The CDR3 coding sequence is TGTGCCTGTGACACCCCCTTGTCTGGGGGCCCGCCCTGGGACACCCGACAGATGTTTTTC. This sequence encodes CACDTPLSGGPPWDTRQMFF.

By sample fraction, this clone is medium-sized. The sample carries other DNA sequences with the same CDR3. The chain joins TRDV2 to TRDJ3; 11 bases agree with TRDD3. V shed 2 bases and J 3 bases; nucleotides not matched to a gene: 5. The CDR3 spans 18 residues. The V gene's germline CDR1 is GEAIGNYY and CDR2 EKD. CDR3 sequence: CACDILGDNNWDTRQMFF. CDR3 sequence (DNA): TGTGCCTGTGACATACTGGGGGATAATAACTGGGACACCCGACAGATGTTTTTC.

The sample holds a few counts of this clone. A much larger clone is a single base away; this may be a read error. This chain connects TRDV1 to TRDJ1; tentatively, D is TRDD3 (6 bases). CDR3 length: 21 residues. The germline V gene has CDR1 TSWWSYY and CDR2 QGS. The germline V and J ends were trimmed by 0 bases and 3 bases, with 29 bases remaining between them. The CDR3 coding sequence is TGTGCTCTTGGGGAACTTGGTCTCTCCCGCCCAGTACTGGGACATTCCGATAAACTCATCTTT. It specifies CALGELGLSRPVLGHSDKLIF.

This clone is large by share. The genes are TRDV2 and TRDJ2, with 8 bases matching TRDD3. CDR3 size: 14 residues. The V segment lost 0 bases and the J segment 5 bases; nucleotides outside the gene matches: 1. Germline V CDR1 and CDR2: GEAIGNYY, EKD. The DNA of the CDR3 is TGTGCCTGTGACACCTTGGGGGATACAGCACAACTCTTCTTT. Translation: CACDTLGDTAQLFF.

Only a few counts were recorded for this clone. TCRdb's entry gives the protein of a much larger clone, which mismatches this DNA's translation at residue 5, likely from a read error; the protein reported here is translated from the DNA. The chain has TRDV1 and TRDJ1, with 7 bases lining up with TRDD2. This CDR3 is built from 16 residues. The germline CDR1 and CDR2 sequences are TSWWSYY and QGS. Trimming removed 4 bases from V and 2 bases from J; junction bases left unmatched: 10. The CDR3 loop reads CALGGPSFPWTDKLIF. In DNA form, the CDR3 reads TGTGCTCTTGGGGGCCCTTCCTTCCCTTGGACCGATAAACTCATCTTT.

This clone occurred a few times. TCRdb's protein for this DNA is that of a much larger clone and differs from the translation at residue 3, likely a read error; the protein shown is the DNA translation. The J gene is TRDJ3, the V gene TRDV2, with no clear D. CDR1 and CDR2 (germline): GEAIGNYY, EKD. This CDR3 region has 13 residues. CDR3 coding DNA: TGTGCCTATGACACCTGGGACACCCGACAGATGTTTTTC. Translated: CAYDTWDTRQMFF.

About this clone itself: A junction end diverges from the germline sequence, so it may reflect a read error. Other DNA sequences from this sample encode an identical CDR3 as well. The chain carries TRDV2 and TRDJ3, with 10 bases identical to TRDD3. The CDR3 runs to 18 residues. The germline V gene encodes CDR1 GEAIGNYY and CDR2 EKD. In DNA, the CDR3 is TGTGCCTGCGACACCGGGCGGGGGATACGCTGGGACACCCGACAGATGTTTTTC. Translated, it gives CACDTGRGIRWDTRQMFF.